Below are 30 T cell receptor beta chains sequenced from a single sample in a study of T-cell reconstitution after alpha-beta-depleted transplantation in children. Preparing the TCRbeta library involved the use of unique molecular identifiers. Using its own MiXCR run on the PCR reads, TCRdb lists one record per CDR3 protein. The sample records some 500,000 distinct CDR3 sequences, 15% to 20% being singletons. This material consisted of PBMCs from the stem cell graft donor, taken from the stem cell graft. The receptors were sampled from a human donor who donated a stem cell graft to a child with acute lymphoblastic leukemia.

There are a few counts of this clonotype. The chain carries TRBV5-1 and TRBJ2-5, with 10 bases lining up with TRBD1. This CDR3 has 15 amino acids. Germline CDR1 reads SGHRS; CDR2 reads YFSETQ. V shed 4 bases and J 2 bases; nucleotides not matched to a gene: 5. CDR3 residues: CASSGTGAPQETQYF. The CDR3 bases are TGCGCCAGCAGCGGGACAGGGGCCCCACAAGAGACCCAGTACTTC.

V and J are TRBV7-8 and TRBJ2-7; D may be TRBD2 (7 bases). CDR3 length equals 16 residues. CDR1 and CDR2 (germline): SGHVS, FQNEAQ. Trimming stripped 5 bases from V and 7 bases from J, with 24 bases between. CDR3 DNA sequence: TGTGCCAGCAGCGCGTGGGGGGGCGGGAGAATCGTAGAGCAGTACTTC. Amino acid sequence: CASSAWGGGRIVEQYF.

The chain recombines TRBV13 with TRBJ2-1; tentatively, D is TRBD2 (6 bases). This CDR3 contains 16 residues. Germline CDR1 reads PRHDT; CDR2 reads FYEKMQ (reference sequence). Trimming stripped 5 bases from V and 2 bases from J, with 16 bases between. The CDR3 bases are TGTGCCAGCAGCCGTAACGGGGGACTTCCCTACAATGAGCAGTTCTTC. Its translation: CASSRNGGLPYNEQFF.

This clonotype was counted a few times. The chain couples TRBV12-3 or TRBV12-4 to TRBJ2-1, with 11 positions matching TRBD2. This CDR3 is built from 16 residues. J lost 4 bases, V lost 6 bases, and 8 bases had no gene match. The CDR3 protein is CASSHSGRAYYNEQFF. In DNA form, the CDR3 reads TGTGCCAGCAGCCATAGCGGGAGGGCCTATTACAATGAGCAGTTCTTC.

This clonotype was counted between two and nine times. V usage is TRBV5-1 and J usage is TRBJ1-5, with TRBD1 matching over 7 bases. CDR1 and CDR2 (germline): SGHRS, YFSETQ. Trimming cost V 0 bases and J 4 bases; bases outside gene matches: 4. The CDR3 length is 15 residues. The chain's CDR3 is CASSLGTGENQPQHF. The CDR3 region has the DNA TGCGCCAGCAGCTTGGGGACAGGCGAAAATCAGCCCCAGCATTTT.

The sample holds a few counts of this clonotype. This rearrangement joins TRBV11-1 to TRBJ2-1; 11 bases map to TRBD2. The V segment lost 5 bases and the J segment 1 base; nucleotides outside the gene matches: 13. In germline, CDR1 is SGHAT, CDR2 FQDESV (reference sequence). CDR3 length: 19 amino acids. The CDR3 sequence is CASSGFPGLAALSYNEQFF. The CDR3 DNA sequence: TGTGCCAGCAGCGGATTTCCGGGACTAGCGGCACTATCCTACAATGAGCAGTTCTTC.

This clonotype was observed a few times. The chain employs TRBV10-3 and TRBJ2-2, with TRBD1 as a possible D gene (11 bases). Deletions cut 4 bases from V and 6 bases from J, with 33 bases between. Germline lookup yields CDR1 ENHRY and CDR2 SYGVKD. The CDR3 is 21 residues long. CDR3 coding DNA: TGTGCCATCAGTGGCTTCGGACAGGGGGCGATGGCTAGCGGGAGATCCGGGGAGCTGTTTTTT. Residues: CAISGFGQGAMASGRSGELFF.

This clonotype was picked up a small number of times. The chain links TRBV6-5 to TRBJ1-4; D unresolved. Germline V gene data show CDR1 as MNHEY and CDR2 as SVGAGI. CDR3 length: 15 residues. Trimming stripped 0 bases from V and 4 bases from J, with 9 bases between. CDR3 region: CASSYSEGGNEKLFF. The CDR3 DNA reads as TGTGCCAGCAGTTACTCGGAGGGTGGTAATGAAAAACTGTTTTTT.

The chain has TRBV5-1 and TRBJ2-1; D might be TRBD2 (5 bases). With 0 bases removed from V and 10 bases from J, the gap between germline ends came to 8 bases. The CDR3 extends over 12 amino acids. CDR1 is SGHRS and CDR2 is YFSETQ in the germline V gene. This chain's CDR3 is CASSLDSGEQFF. As DNA, the CDR3 is TGCGCCAGCAGCTTGGACTCGGGGGAGCAGTTCTTC. The full variable domain, rest sourced from reference TRBV5-1 and TRBJ2-1, is KAGVTQTPRYLIKTRGQQVTLSCSPISGHRSVSWYQQTPGQGLQFLFEYFSETQRNKGNFPGRFSGRQFSNSRSEMNVSTLELGDSALYLCASSLDSGEQFFGPGTRLTVL.

The genes are TRBV25-1 and TRBJ2-3; no reliable D call. V shed 4 bases and J shed 5 bases, with 4 bases lying between them. This CDR3 has 11 amino acids. Germline lookup yields CDR1 MGHDK and CDR2 SYGVNS. The DNA of the CDR3 is TGTGCCAGCAGTGTCAAAGATACGCAGTATTTT. It specifies CASSVKDTQYF.

This clonotype has more than one count but fewer than ten. The chain is built from TRBV9 and TRBJ1-1; tentative D call: TRBD1 (5 bases). From germline, CDR1 is SGDLS and CDR2 YYNGEE. Trimming pared 0 bases from V and 5 bases from J, leaving 14 bases between. CDR3 size: 15 residues. In DNA form, the CDR3 reads TGTGCCAGCAGCGTAGAGGGGCAGGGAGCGACTGAAGCTTTCTTT. Translating gives CASSVEGQGATEAFF.

V is TRBV5-6 and J is TRBJ1-1; D gene uncertain. The CDR3 is 14 residues long. Trimming took 2 bases from V and 1 from J, leaving 9 bases between them. Germline V CDR1 and CDR2: SGHDT, YYEEEE. The CDR3 reads CASSFGWENTEAFF. The CDR3 region has the DNA TGTGCCAGCAGCTTTGGATGGGAGAACACTGAAGCTTTCTTT.

The chain joins TRBV6-1 to TRBJ2-1; 9 bases fit TRBD2. Germline loops: CDR1 MNHNS, CDR2 SASEGT. The V segment lost 8 bases and the J segment 3 bases; nucleotides outside the gene matches: 20. There are 19 residues in the CDR3. CDR3 sequence: CASSRMGYVAGDDYNEQFF. In DNA, the CDR3 is TGTGCCAGCTCAAGGATGGGTTACGTAGCGGGAGATGACTACAATGAGCAGTTCTTC.

V gene TRBV20-1 combines with J gene TRBJ1-2; no clear D. CDR1 and CDR2 from the germline V gene are DFQATT and SNEGSKA (reference sequence). The CDR3 runs 14 residues. Trimming took off 1 base at V and 3 bases at J, with 12 bases between the two ends. In nucleotides, the CDR3 is TGCAGTGCTAGAGGACCTGCCGGCGACTATGGCTACACCTTC. It is translated as CSARGPAGDYGYTF.

This clonotype appeared a few times. The rearrangement links TRBV5-6 to TRBJ1-5; no clear D gene. The CDR3 has 13 amino acids. The V end was cut by 2 bases, the J end by 13 bases, with 16 bases between. The germline gives CDR1 SGHDT, CDR2 YYEEEE. CDR3: CASSFSFGVGQHF. The CDR3 nucleotides read TGTGCCAGCAGCTTTTCATTTGGGGTAGGTCAGCATTTT.

The chain uses TRBV12-3 or TRBV12-4 and TRBJ1-1; tentative D call: TRBD1 (6 bases). V shed 3 bases and J shed 5 bases, with 13 bases lying between them. This CDR3 contains 14 residues. CDR3 sequence reads: CASSFTTGSTEAFF. The CDR3 bases are TGTGCCAGCAGTTTTACCACAGGGTCGACTGAAGCTTTCTTT.

This clonotype appeared a single time. The junction shows a germline mismatch at one end, possibly a read error. This chain connects TRBV6-2 or TRBV6-3 to TRBJ2-3; no clear D gene. The CDR3 runs 13 residues. The germline CDR1 and CDR2 sequences are MNHEY and SVGEGT. This CDR3 reads CASTLTWTAAAAF. The CDR3 region has the DNA TGTGCCAGCACCCTAACCTGGACGGCCGCTGCCGCTTTT.

The genes are TRBV4-1 and TRBJ2-7; 9 bases are shared with TRBD1. The V gene end was trimmed by 1 base and the J gene end by 3 bases; junction bases not matched to a gene: 10. This CDR3 is built from 17 residues. Germline assignment: CDR1 MGHRA and CDR2 YSYEKL. CDR3 DNA: TGCGCCAGCAGCCAAGTACAAGGGACAGGGATAGTCTACGAGCAGTACTTC. This codes for CASSQVQGTGIVYEQYF.

This clonotype was observed a few times. V usage is TRBV6-1 and J usage is TRBJ2-4, with D unclear. Germline CDR1 MNHNS, CDR2 SASEGT. The CDR3 runs 17 residues. V lost 2 bases and J lost 0, with 14 bases in between. The CDR3 DNA is TGTGCCAGCAGTGAAAGGGAAGTACCGGGAGCCAAAAACATTCAGTACTTC. Its translation is CASSEREVPGAKNIQYF.

The J gene is TRBJ2-7, the V gene TRBV27; D is ambiguous. The germline gives CDR1 MNHEY, CDR2 SMNVEV (reference sequence). Trimming stripped 4 bases from V and 3 bases from J, with 10 bases between. The CDR3 contains 13 residues. The DNA of the CDR3 is TGTGCCAGCAGTTCGTCCCCCAGCTACGAGCAGTACTTC. This translates into CASSSSPSYEQYF.

This clonotype was observed a few times. The rearrangement joins TRBV5-1 to TRBJ1-4; 7 bases fit TRBD1. The ends lost 4 bases at V and 7 bases at J; junction bases unmatched: 7. The CDR3 length is 14 residues. CDR1 is SGHRS, CDR2 YFSETQ, per germline. CDR3 loop: CASSKQGHGEKLFF. For the CDR3, the DNA is TGCGCCAGCAGCAAACAGGGGCATGGTGAAAAACTGTTTTTT.

This clonotype has more than one count but fewer than ten. The rearrangement joins TRBV5-1 to TRBJ1-2; D is possibly TRBD1 (5 bases). The CDR3 runs to 17 residues. Between the trimmed V and J ends, which lost 0 bases and 2 bases, there was a span of 17 bases. The V gene's germline CDR1 is SGHRS and CDR2 YFSETQ. CDR3 nucleotides: TGCGCCAGCAGCTTGGAGGGCCGATGGGACGCAAACTATGGCTACACCTTC. This sequence encodes CASSLEGRWDANYGYTF.

The V and J genes are TRBV7-8 and TRBJ2-7, with TRBD2 matching over 13 bases. This CDR3 is 16 amino acids long. V was clipped by 4 bases and J by 1 base; unmatched bases: 4. Germline values: CDR1 SGHVS, CDR2 FQNEAQ. The DNA of the CDR3 is TGTGCCAGCAGCTCCAGACTAGCGGGAGGATCCTACGAGCAGTACTTC. Residues: CASSSRLAGGSYEQYF.

This clonotype has more than one count but fewer than ten. V usage is TRBV28 and J usage is TRBJ2-1; D might be TRBD1 (7 bases). V lost 5 bases to trimming and J lost 5 bases, with 22 bases between them. This CDR3 contains 17 residues. The germline V gene has CDR1 MDHEN and CDR2 SYDVKM. This chain's CDR3 is CASSPTGKGLLNNEQFF. Written as DNA, the CDR3 is TGTGCCAGCAGTCCGACAGGGAAGGGACTCCTGAACAATGAGCAGTTCTTC.

This clonotype was detected a few times. The J gene is TRBJ1-5, the V gene TRBV7-9; TRBD1 agrees at 7 bases. V shed 5 bases, J shed 0 bases, and the junction held 7 bases outside the gene matches. There are 16 residues in the CDR3. Germline loops: CDR1 SEHNR, CDR2 FQNEAQ (reference sequence). DNA for the CDR3: TGTGCCAGCAGCCCCGGGACAGCGGGTAGCAATCAGCCCCAGCATTTT. Protein sequence: CASSPGTAGSNQPQHF. The full variable domain, rest sourced from reference TRBV7-9 and TRBJ1-5, is DTGVSQNPRHKITKRGQNVTFRCDPISEHNRLYWYRQTLGQGPEFLTYFQNEAQLEKSRLLSDRFSAERPKGSFSTLEIQRTEQGDSAMYLCASSPGTAGSNQPQHFGDGTRLSIL.

A few counts support this clonotype. The chain employs TRBV5-1 and TRBJ2-1, with D tentatively TRBD2 (6 bases). CDR3 length: 16 amino acids. Germline lookup yields CDR1 SGHRS and CDR2 YFSETQ. The V gene lost 2 bases and the J gene lost 0 bases, with 12 bases spanning the gap. CDR3 in DNA: TGCGCCAGCAGCTTAATCTTAGCGGTCTCCTACAATGAGCAGTTCTTC. The encoded protein is CASSLILAVSYNEQFF. Full variable domain (remainder filled in from reference TRBV5-1 and TRBJ2-1): KAGVTQTPRYLIKTRGQQVTLSCSPISGHRSVSWYQQTPGQGLQFLFEYFSETQRNKGNFPGRFSGRQFSNSRSEMNVSTLELGDSALYLCASSLILAVSYNEQFFGPGTRLTVL.

The rearrangement joins TRBV29-1 to TRBJ2-1; 10 bases match TRBD2. The CDR3 has 19 residues. Germline CDR1 and CDR2: SQVTM and ANQGSEA. The junction had 17 bases not matched to a gene; V was cut back by 6 bases and J by 0 bases. CDR3 loop: CSVLGPSGRPFSSYNEQFF. For the CDR3, the DNA is TGCAGCGTCTTGGGTCCTAGCGGGAGACCCTTCAGCTCCTACAATGAGCAGTTCTTC.

The chain joins TRBV5-1 to TRBJ2-1; 9 nucleotides match TRBD1. V was clipped by 6 bases and J by 11 bases; unmatched bases: 15. CDR3 length equals 15 residues. Germline V gene data show CDR1 as SGHRS and CDR2 as YFSETQ. CDR3: CASNPAGQGAQKQFF. The DNA of the CDR3 is TGCGCCAGCAACCCCGCGGGACAGGGCGCCCAGAAGCAGTTCTTC.

This rearrangement joins TRBV29-1 to TRBJ2-7, with 15 bases that match TRBD2. V dropped 6 bases and J dropped 3; count of bases not matched to a gene: 6. The CDR3 has 15 residues. Germline loops: CDR1 SQVTM, CDR2 ANQGSEA. DNA of the CDR3: TGCAGCGTCGTGGGACTAGCGGGAGGCCACTACGAGCAGTACTTC. This codes for CSVVGLAGGHYEQYF.

The chain employs TRBV18 and TRBJ2-5; 14 bases fit TRBD2. The V gene's germline CDR1 is KGHSH and CDR2 LQKENI. The V and J ends lost 2 bases and 5 bases, in that order; junction bases with no gene match: 7. This CDR3 spans 17 amino acids. CDR3 protein: CASSPGLGLAGVETQYF. The DNA for the CDR3 is TGTGCCAGCTCACCAGGACTGGGACTAGCGGGAGTCGAGACCCAGTACTTC.